This T cell receptor beta chain was identified during a study of blood T cells in healthy people across ages. Germline lookup yields CDR1 MNHEY and CDR2 SMNVEV (reference sequence). The J segment lost 8 bases and the V segment lost 4 bases, leaving 6 bases of the junction unmatched. The CDR3 spans 13 residues. Samples each had at least 5 micrograms of total RNA extracted. Study-wide points: Getting older went along with TCR beta diversity per million T cells dropping roughly linearly. Diversity estimated from one million T cells was considered an underestimate.

A second PCR, run for about 7 to 11 cycles, used a sample-barcoded 5' primer plus a J-beta primer mix. MiXCR, applied by TCRdb to the 5' RACE reads, yields one record per CDR3 protein. Among about 1.6 million distinct CDR3 sequences listed, almost 35% were seen once. This clonotype was seen more than once but under ten times. The antigen is not known. The sequence came from a woman aged 25 to 39 in good health. The chain has TRBV27 and TRBJ1-2, with 8 bases aligning to TRBD1. Input material: blood. The CDR3 here is CASSWSTGVGYTF. The CDR3 DNA reads as TGTGCCAGCAGTTGGTCGACAGGGGTAGGCTACACCTTC.